Given below is one T cell receptor beta chain in context. What it binds is not known. The data originate from a study of shared clonotypes between healthy human individuals. Background on the study: Plates per donor: three CD4 naive, three CD4 memory, two CD8 naive, one CD8 memory. Findings and caveats of the study: Blood alone was sampled, and tissue repertoires likely differ. The naive CD4 repertoires of a handful of donors were compared, and approximately 4.7% of clonotypes were shared.

Positive CCR7 selection of CD45RO-negative cells yielded the naive CD8 cells, and terminally differentiated effector memory CD45RA+ cells were excluded. J gave up 7 bases and V 2 bases, and 6 bases lay outside the gene matches. The CDR3 runs 15 residues. Germline V lookup: CDR1 MNHNY, CDR2 SVGAGI (reference sequence). Several immunoSEQ 96-well plates shared each subset's DNA, each plate a replicate. The table came from immunoSEQ multiplex PCR; TCRdb's copy has only in-frame clones and leaves some out. The repertoire consists of approximately 810,000 clones, with 92% occurring once and the leading ten covering 24%.

Input material: naive CD8+ T cells sorted from blood. The receptor comes from a man aged 30 to 39 in good health. The chain uses TRBV6-6 and TRBJ2-1; TRBD2 matches at 9 bases. The CDR3 is CASSYLLAGQNEQFF. CDR3 in DNA: TGTGCCAGCAGTTACCTCCTAGCGGGACAAAATGAGCAGTTCTTC.